This T cell receptor (beta chain) was sequenced for a study of identical twins. Study-wide points: Instead of following the same donors, the conclusions were based on cross-sectional statistical analysis. Models came in too low on out-of-frame TCR alpha sharing in monozygotic twins. Twins shared out-of-frame alpha sequences with excess low generation probability.

This clonotype was picked up many times. The antigen is not known. This CDR3 contains 15 residues. The V gene end was trimmed by 5 bases and the J gene end by 1 base; junction bases not matched to a gene: 8. Germline V gene sequence: CDR1 SGHRS, CDR2 YFSETQ. TCRdb fed the 5' RACE reads into MiXCR, producing one record per CDR3 protein. In the table there are under 250,000 distinct CDR3 sequences, around 10% of which are singletons. This clonotype was sampled from a woman younger than 35 in good health. This chain joins TRBV5-1 and TRBJ1-1, with 7 bases lining up with TRBD1. Sequenced sample: memory (CD45RO+) T cells sorted from blood. The CDR3 coding sequence is TGCGCCAGCAGGGAGAGACAGGGAGGGAACACTGAAGCTTTCTTT. It specifies CASRERQGGNTEAFF.